This TCR beta chain appears in the sequencing data of a study of cytomegalovirus exposure and HLA in healthy donors. Study findings and constraints: An analysis that was carried out later associated 16,000 or so TCR beta sequences with HLA alleles at 0.05 false discovery rate. It was reported that the classifier diagnosed cytomegalovirus status with high specificity and sensitivity in both the original and validation cohorts.

Points on this clone: Its antigen remains unidentified.

In the PCR, 60 Vbeta and 13 Jbeta primers were used. Sequencing used immunoSEQ multiplex PCR; TCRdb keeps in-frame clones, though not all of them. The data hold under 95,000 clones, with about two thirds observed a single time. The sequenced sample consisted of PBMCs. The source of this sequence is a middle-aged woman in good health and CMV-seropositive.

Here the CDR3 DNA reads TGTGCCAGCAGCCCGAAGGGGCGCGGGGGGGCCAGGGAGACCCAGTACTTC. It yields the protein CASSPKGRGGARETQYF. The chain employs TRBV7-8 and TRBJ2-5; 9 bases match TRBD2. V gave up 5 bases and J gave up 5 bases; unmatched junction bases: 15. The CDR3 is 17 amino acids. The germline gives CDR1 SGHVS, CDR2 FQNEAQ.